A single sample is the source of the 8 T cell receptor beta chains below, sequenced in a study of T cells after yellow fever vaccination. In TCRdb, the 5' RACE reads were re-called with MiXCR into one record per CDR3 protein. The sample carries under 200,000 distinct CDR3 sequences, around 7% recorded once. Here the sequenced sample was CD4+ T cells sorted from PBMCs, taken less than 6 days after the first yellow fever vaccination. Receptor source: a man aged 18 to 35 who received the YFV17D yellow fever vaccine.

This clonotype has ten or more counts. The chain has TRBV9 and TRBJ1-1; D gene ambiguous. The CDR3 loop spans 16 amino acids. Germline V lookup: CDR1 SGDLS, CDR2 YYNGEE. V lost 3 bases, J lost 1 base, and 16 bases lay in between. Here the CDR3 DNA reads TGTGCCAGCAGCGGAGATCCCTACAACGAGAACACTGAAGCTTTCTTT. Translation gives CASSGDPYNENTEAFF.

The sample holds a few counts of this clonotype. This chain links TRBV7-2 with TRBJ2-3; the D gene is possibly TRBD2 (6 bases). Trimming pared 5 bases from V and 1 base from J, leaving 10 bases between. Looked up from germline, CDR1 is SGHTA and CDR2 is FQGNSA. The CDR3 runs to 14 residues. CDR3 sequence reads: CASSRGSGTDTQYF. CDR3 DNA sequence: TGTGCCAGCAGCCGGGGGTCTGGCACAGATACGCAGTATTTT. Together with reference TRBV7-2 and TRBJ2-3, the CDR3 gives the full variable domain: GAGVSQSPSNKVTEKGKDVELRCDPISGHTALYWYRQSLGQGLEFLIYFQGNSAPDKSGLPSDRFSAERTGGSVSTLTIQRTQQEDSAVYLCASSRGSGTDTQYFGPGTRLTVL.

In this sample, this clonotype turned up a few times. The chain is built from TRBV2 and TRBJ2-1, with D perhaps given as TRBD1 or TRBD2 (6 bases each). Trimming removed 7 bases at V and 10 bases at J, with 11 bases between. This CDR3 has 11 amino acids. CDR1 and CDR2 (germline): SNHLY, FYNNEI. For the CDR3, the DNA is TGTGCCAGCACGGGGGCATACGAGCAGTTCTTC. This translates into CASTGAYEQFF.

In this sample, this clonotype turned up many times. The chain joins TRBV28 to TRBJ2-6; D is perhaps TRBD1 (6 bases). The CDR3 sequence is 18 residues long. With 4 bases removed from V and 1 base from J, the gap between germline ends came to 17 bases. CDR1 MDHEN and CDR2 SYDVKM come from the germline V gene. The CDR3 sequence is CASSSAGRGKSGANVLTF. CDR3 coding DNA: TGTGCCAGCAGTTCTGCGGGCAGGGGTAAATCTGGGGCCAACGTCCTGACTTTC.

In this sample, this clonotype turned up many times. CDR3 residues: CASSPRDRGSEKLFF. The CDR3 coding sequence is TGTGCCAGCAGCCCCCGGGACAGGGGAAGTGAAAAACTGTTTTTT. The V gene is TRBV5-5, the J gene TRBJ1-4; 10 positions agree with TRBD1. The germline V gene has CDR1 SGHKS and CDR2 YYEKEE (reference sequence). Trimming took 4 bases from V and 7 from J; bases not matched to a gene: 7. The CDR3 has 15 residues.

This clonotype came up many times. This chain joins TRBV12-3 or TRBV12-4 and TRBJ2-3, with D tentatively TRBD1 (6 bases). The CDR3 has 15 amino acids. Trimming shortened V by 5 bases and J by 4 bases, and 16 bases separated the two germline ends. CDR3 sequence: CASSTPGVLPDTQYF. The CDR3 DNA is TGTGCCAGCAGTACACCAGGGGTTTTGCCAGATACGCAGTATTTT.

In its sample, this clonotype was seen many times. The chain employs TRBV7-2 and TRBJ1-2, with unresolved D. The CDR3 runs to 15 residues. V lost 5 bases, J lost 4 bases, and 17 bases lay in between. The germline gives CDR1 SGHTA, CDR2 FQGNSA. Here the CDR3 DNA reads TGTGCCAGCAGCCTCTCTGGACGGGTAACCTATGGCTACACCTTC. It yields the protein CASSLSGRVTYGYTF.

This clonotype was found a few times. The gene calls are TRBV6-1 and TRBJ2-3, with 9 nucleotides matching TRBD2. Trimming removed 5 bases from V and 6 bases from J; junction bases left unmatched: 9. The CDR3 loop spans 15 amino acids. Looked up from germline, CDR1 is MNHNS and CDR2 is SASEGT. For the CDR3, the DNA is TGTGCCAGCAGTCCCCTGACTAGCGGATGGGATACGCAGTATTTT. Its protein product is CASSPLTSGWDTQYF.